The next 3 T cell receptor beta chains were all read from a single sample in a study of cytomegalovirus exposure and HLA in healthy donors. In the PCR, 60 Vbeta and 13 Jbeta primers were used. Profiled with immunoSEQ multiplex PCR; TCRdb holds only in-frame clones, not every one. Of about 270,000 clones in the sample, roughly two thirds were seen once. The sequenced material came from PBMCs. The origin of the receptors is a female donor in good health and CMV-seronegative.

The count of this clone is one. As DNA, the CDR3 is TGCGCCAGCAGCCAAGGACTAGCGGGACCCGACACAGATACGCAGTATTTT. Protein sequence: CASSQGLAGPDTDTQYF. This chain joins TRBV4-1 and TRBJ2-3, with 11 bases identical to TRBD2. The V segment lost 1 base and the J segment 2 bases; nucleotides outside the gene matches: 5. This CDR3 contains 17 residues. CDR1 and CDR2 (germline): MGHRA, YSYEKL.

The rearrangement joins TRBV6-1 to TRBJ2-7; the D gene is possibly TRBD2 (5 bases). Germline CDR1 reads MNHNS; CDR2 reads SASEGT. CDR3 length: 14 residues. Trimming removed 0 bases from V and 3 bases from J, with 9 bases in between. The CDR3 reads CASSEAIGLYEQYF. The CDR3 nucleotides are TGTGCCAGCAGTGAAGCCATAGGACTCTACGAGCAGTACTTC.

This clone has more than one count but fewer than ten. The chain couples TRBV4-1 to TRBJ2-1, with 9 positions matching TRBD1. Trimming took 4 bases from V and 3 from J; bases not matched to a gene: 16. Germline CDR1 MGHRA, CDR2 YSYEKL. There are 19 residues in the CDR3. The CDR3 nucleotides are TGCGCCAGCAGCCGTCCGGGACAGGGTCGTCTCCGGGACTACAATGAGCAGTTCTTC. Its protein is CASSRPGQGRLRDYNEQFF.